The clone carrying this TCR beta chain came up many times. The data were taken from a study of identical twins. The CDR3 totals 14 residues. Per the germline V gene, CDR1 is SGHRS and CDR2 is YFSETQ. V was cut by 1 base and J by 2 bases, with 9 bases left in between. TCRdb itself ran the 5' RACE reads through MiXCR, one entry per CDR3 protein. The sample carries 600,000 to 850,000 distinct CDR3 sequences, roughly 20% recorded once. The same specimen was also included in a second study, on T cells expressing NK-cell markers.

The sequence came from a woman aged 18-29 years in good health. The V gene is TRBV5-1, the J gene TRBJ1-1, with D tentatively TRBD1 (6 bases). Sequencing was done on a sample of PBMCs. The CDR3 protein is CASSLQGTNTEAFF. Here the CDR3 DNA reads TGCGCCAGCAGCTTGCAGGGGACTAACACTGAAGCTTTCTTT.